This T cell receptor beta chain comes out of a study of T-cell reconstitution after alpha-beta-depleted transplantation in children. General study results and limits: At around two months after transplant, the alpha-beta T cells were reportedly derived from several hundred expanded clones that came from non-depleted graft cells. T-cell numbers and diversity, one year after transplant, stemmed largely from T cells that were newly produced.

In germline, CDR1 is MNHNS, CDR2 SASEGT. The CDR3 runs to 16 residues. The V and J ends lost 7 bases and 4 bases respectively, with 22 bases between them. Unique molecular identifiers were used in preparing the TCRbeta library. TCRdb re-derived calls from the PCR reads in MiXCR, one entry per CDR3 protein. The repertoire has 250,000 to 300,000 distinct CDR3 sequences, almost 8% of them found once; the top ten carry around 9.8%. This clonotype was seen ten or more times. Its target is not known. This chain joins TRBV6-1 and TRBJ1-2; possibly TRBD1 for D (5 bases). The clonotype comes from a female patient aged 2 to 10 who had a stem cell transplant for Fanconi anemia, so the T cells may come from the graft donor. The sample was peripheral blood, taken 360 days after TCRalphabeta/CD19-depleted stem cell transplant. The CDR3 coding sequence is TGTGCCAGCACACCTGTAAAGACAGCCCCCACCTATGGCTACACCTTC. Translating it yields CASTPVKTAPTYGYTF.